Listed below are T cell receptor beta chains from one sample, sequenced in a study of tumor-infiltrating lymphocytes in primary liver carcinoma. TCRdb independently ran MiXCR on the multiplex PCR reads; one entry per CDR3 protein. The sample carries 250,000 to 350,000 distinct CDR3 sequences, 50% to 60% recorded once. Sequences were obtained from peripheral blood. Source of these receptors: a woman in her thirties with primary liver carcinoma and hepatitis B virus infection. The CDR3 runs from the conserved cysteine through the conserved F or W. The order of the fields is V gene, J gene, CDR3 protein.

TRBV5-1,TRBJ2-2,CASSIGPIGATGELFF
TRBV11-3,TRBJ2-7,CANSSTQGSVQYF
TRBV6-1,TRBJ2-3,CASSAMWFTDTHYF
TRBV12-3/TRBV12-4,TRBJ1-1,CASRPEGAEAFF
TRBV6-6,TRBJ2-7,CASSSRRHTGGSNEQYF
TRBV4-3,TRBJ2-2,CASSQDRGRGQLFF
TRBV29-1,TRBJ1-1,CSTGDPGEAFF
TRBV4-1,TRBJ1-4,CASSQDNYEVVNEKLLF
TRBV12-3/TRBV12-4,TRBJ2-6,CASSLEGQGGPSGANVLTF
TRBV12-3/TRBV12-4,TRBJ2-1,CASNLGLAGVTEQFF
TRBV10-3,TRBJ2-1,CAISVGNEQFF
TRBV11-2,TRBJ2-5,CASSLARGTQETQYF
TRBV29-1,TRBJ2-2,CSVGTGWAGELFF
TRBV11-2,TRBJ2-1,CASSLLAGASYNEQFF
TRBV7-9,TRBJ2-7,CANTRTSGSEQYF
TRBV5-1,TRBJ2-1,CASSLGLALDEQFF
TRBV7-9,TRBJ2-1,CASSTGTSGRGSYNEQFF
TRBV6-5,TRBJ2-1,CVSSPPGYNEQFF
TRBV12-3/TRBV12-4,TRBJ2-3,CASSSHSGGNTDTQYF
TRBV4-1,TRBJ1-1,CASSQGSRGGTEAFF